This T cell receptor (beta chain) stems from a study of response to subunit inactivated influenza vaccine (dated by TCRdb to the late 2010s). At the level of the whole study: Deep quantitative T cell receptor repertoire profiling was used in the study to track responses to a trivalent subunit inactivated influenza vaccine.

The library relied on RT-PCR. Sequencing relied on an Illumina HiSeq 2500. The public sequencing data were trimmed at Q25 with fastp and processed into clonotypes with MiXCR by TCRdb, which kept only in-frame beta chains. Each entry is one CDR3 protein sequence, shown with its most common DNA and genes. Present in this sample are more than 700,000 distinct CDR3 sequences, 21% of which were seen just once. The ten biggest clones cover roughly a tenth of the sample. The full study reports these points: It was suggested by the authors that each seasonal influenza vaccination may recruit only a limited number of new T cells.

Only a few counts were recorded for this clonotype. Which antigen it targets is not known. No per-base quality is available; no much larger clone lies one base away. The germline V gene (reference sequence) gives CDR1 as MNHEY and CDR2 as SMNVEV. From V the trimming removes 5 bases and from J it removes 8 bases, while the gene matches leave 11 bases of the junction unaccounted for. Measured from the cysteine to the phenylalanine, the CDR3 is 15 residues long. The kept DNA is CDR3 alone, 45 bases in frame from the first base. The sequence derives from a man aged 45-60 years who received an inactivated influenza vaccine. Donor details come from another sample of the same person, matched by shared clones. The rearrangement joined TRBV27 to TRBJ2-3; the central 9 bases match TRBD2. Sample: PBMCs from blood, taken roughly 5 days after vaccination. The DNA sequence is given as TGTGCCAGCAGTATTAGCGGGAGCGTTTTCGGTACGCAGTATTTT. Its protein product is CASSISGSVFGTQYF.